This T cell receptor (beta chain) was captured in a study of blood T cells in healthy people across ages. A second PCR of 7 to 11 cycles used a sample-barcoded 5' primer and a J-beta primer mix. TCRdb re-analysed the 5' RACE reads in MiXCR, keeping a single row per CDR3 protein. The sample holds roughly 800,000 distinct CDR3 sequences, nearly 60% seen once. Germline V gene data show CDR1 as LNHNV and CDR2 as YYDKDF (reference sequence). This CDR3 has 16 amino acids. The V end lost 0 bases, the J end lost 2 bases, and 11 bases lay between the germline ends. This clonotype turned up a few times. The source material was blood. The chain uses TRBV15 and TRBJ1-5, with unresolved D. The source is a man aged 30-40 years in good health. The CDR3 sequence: CATSRDWQAGNQPQHF. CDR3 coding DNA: TGTGCCACCAGCAGAGATTGGCAGGCCGGCAATCAGCCCCAGCATTTT.